This paragraph covers one T cell receptor beta chain sequence. Its antigen is unknown. As defined, naive CD8 cells were CD45RO-negative and positively selected for CCR7, with terminally differentiated effector memory CD45RA+ cells excluded. This sample stems from a study of shared clonotypes between healthy human individuals. General study points: Sharing across four donors was highest in naive CD4 (roughly 5%) and lowest in memory CD8 (roughly 0.4%).

In the sorted-subset replicate PCRs, approximately 200 ng DNA, tens of thousands of T cell genomes, was used. Generated by immunoSEQ multiplex PCR, the TCRdb table keeps only in-frame clones and is missing some. The sample contains fewer than 700,000 clones, approximately 96% of which appear only once. Per the germline V gene, CDR1 is PRHDT and CDR2 is FYEKMQ (reference sequence). The CDR3 spans 15 residues. The germline V and J ends were trimmed by 5 bases and 5 bases, with 18 bases remaining between them. V is TRBV13 and J is TRBJ1-1, with TRBD1 as a possible D gene (6 bases). This TCR was sampled from a woman aged 25 to 45 in good health. The specimen was naive CD8+ T cells sorted from blood. The CDR3 sequence: CASSPLGGAGTEAFF. In nucleotides, the CDR3 is TGTGCCAGCAGCCCCCTGGGGGGCGCGGGGACTGAAGCTTTCTTT.